The sequence of this T cell receptor beta chain was determined in a study of blood T cell dynamics during melanoma immunotherapy. Findings and caveats of the study: PBMC repertoires of eventual disease-control patients split at W3 into clonality or diversity gains. The study could not tell melanoma-specific clones from general immune activation.

Of note for this clone: The antigen is unknown.

Time point meaning: pre-treatment baseline. Prior systemic cancer therapy, immunosuppressant use and other active malignancies excluded patients. V trimming: 2 bases; J trimming: 2 bases; junction bases outside the gene matches: 5. CDR3 length: 16 residues. Germline CDR1 ENHRY, CDR2 SYGVKD. Sequencing used immunoSEQ multiplex PCR; TCRdb keeps in-frame clones, though not all of them. The table shows 8,500 to 11,000 clones, with 86% occurring only once. This chain connects TRBV10-3 to TRBJ1-3, with TRBD1 matching 8 bases. The clonotype was recovered from a human donor with melanoma. The source material was blood, sampled from a patient treated with checkpoint blockade. CDR3 sequence: CAISEGTGFAGNTIYF. The CDR3 DNA reads as TGTGCCATCAGTGAGGGGACAGGATTTGCTGGAAACACCATATATTTT.